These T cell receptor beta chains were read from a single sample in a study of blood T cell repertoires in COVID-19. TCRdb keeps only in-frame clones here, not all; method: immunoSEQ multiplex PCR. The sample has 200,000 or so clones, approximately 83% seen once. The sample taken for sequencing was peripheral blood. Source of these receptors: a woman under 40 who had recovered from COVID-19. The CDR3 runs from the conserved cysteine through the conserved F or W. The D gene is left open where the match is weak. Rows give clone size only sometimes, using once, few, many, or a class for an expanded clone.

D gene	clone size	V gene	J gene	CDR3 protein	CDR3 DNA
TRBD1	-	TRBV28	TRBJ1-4	CASIRDRVNEKLFF	TGTGCCAGCATCCGGGACAGGGTTAATGAAAAACTGTTTTTT
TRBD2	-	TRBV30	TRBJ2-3	CAWSGLAGARDTQYF	TGTGCCTGGAGCGGGCTAGCGGGAGCCAGAGATACGCAGTATTTT
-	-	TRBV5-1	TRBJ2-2	CASSLYSNLNTGELFF	TGCGCCAGCAGCTTGTACAGTAACCTTAACACCGGGGAGCTGTTTTTT
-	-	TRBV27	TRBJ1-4	CASSPKGRGNEKLFF	TGTGCCAGCAGCCCCAAGGGTAGGGGGAATGAAAAACTGTTTTTT
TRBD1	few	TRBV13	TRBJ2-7	CASSSGQGYEQYF	TGTGCCAGCAGCTCCGGACAGGGCTACGAGCAGTACTTC
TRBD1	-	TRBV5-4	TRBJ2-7	CASRRDRPYEQYF	TGTGCCAGCAGGCGGGACAGGCCCTACGAGCAGTACTTC
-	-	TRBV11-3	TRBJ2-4	CASSLGDQGGVQYF	TGTGCCAGCAGCTTAGGGGACCAGGGGGGAGTTCAGTACTTC
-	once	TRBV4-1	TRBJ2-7	CASSQGRAYEQYF	TGCGCCAGCAGCCAAGGACGGGCCTACGAGCAGTACTTC
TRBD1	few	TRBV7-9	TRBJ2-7	CASSPGGEQYF	TGTGCCAGCAGCCCAGGGGGCGAGCAGTACTTC
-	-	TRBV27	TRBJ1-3	CASSDNTNSGNTIYF	TGTGCCAGCAGTGATAACACTAACTCTGGAAACACCATATATTTT
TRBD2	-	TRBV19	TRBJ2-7	CASSISGSNYEQYF	TGTGCCAGTAGTATAAGCGGGAGTAACTACGAGCAGTACTTC
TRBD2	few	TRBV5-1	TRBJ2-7	CASSLTSGTYEQYF	TGCGCCAGCAGCTTGACTAGCGGAACCTACGAGCAGTACTTC
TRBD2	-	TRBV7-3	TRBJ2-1	CASSRGGSSYNEQFF	TGTGCCAGCAGCCGGGGCGGGAGCTCCTACAATGAGCAGTTCTTC
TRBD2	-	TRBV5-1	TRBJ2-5	CASSPAGTTEETQYF	TGCGCCAGCAGCCCCGCCGGGACTACCGAAGAGACCCAGTACTTC
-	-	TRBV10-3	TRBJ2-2	CAISARGQNTGELFF	TGTGCCATCAGTGCCAGAGGACAGAACACCGGGGAGCTGTTTTTT
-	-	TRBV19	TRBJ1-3	CASSIPGHRREGNTIYF	TGTGCCAGTAGTATCCCGGGACACAGGCGTGAAGGAAACACCATATATTTT
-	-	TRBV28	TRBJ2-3	CASSEYRSGGQYF	TGTGCCAGCAGTGAGTACCGTTCCGGGGGGCAGTATTTT
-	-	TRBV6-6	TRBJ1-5	CASSTRQEDQPQHF	TGTGCCAGCAGTACGCGACAGGAGGATCAGCCCCAGCATTTT
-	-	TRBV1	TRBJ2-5	CTSSQENRDRVEETQYF	TGCACCAGCAGCCAGGAAAACCGGGACAGGGTAGAAGAGACCCAGTACTTC
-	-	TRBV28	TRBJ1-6	CASSLTGMNNSPLHF	TGTGCCAGCAGTTTAACGGGAATGAATAATTCACCCCTCCACTTT
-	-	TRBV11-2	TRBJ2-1	CASSLLDEQFF	TGTGCCAGCAGCTTACTAGATGAGCAGTTCTTC
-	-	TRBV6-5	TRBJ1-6	CASSYLESSYNSPLHF	TGTGCCAGCAGTTACCTTGAGAGCTCCTATAATTCACCCCTCCACTTT
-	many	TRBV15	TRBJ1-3	CATSRFLSSGNTIYF	TGTGCCACCAGCAGATTCTTGAGCTCTGGAAACACCATATATTTT
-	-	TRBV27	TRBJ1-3	CASSYGGGIGNTIYF	TGTGCCAGCAGTTACGGTGGAGGAATTGGAAACACCATATATTTT
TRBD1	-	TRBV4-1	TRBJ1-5	CASSQVRDSYQPQHF	TGCGCCAGCAGCCAAGTCCGGGACAGTTATCAGCCCCAGCATTTT
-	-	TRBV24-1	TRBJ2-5	CATSDRGGLGETQYF	TGTGCCACCAGTGATAGGGGGGGGCTAGGGGAGACCCAGTACTTC
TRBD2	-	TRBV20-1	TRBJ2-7	CSASGLAGPISYEQYF	TGCAGTGCTAGTGGACTAGCGGGACCGATCTCCTACGAGCAGTACTTC
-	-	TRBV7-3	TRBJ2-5	CASSHAAAQETQYF	TGTGCCAGCAGCCATGCGGCAGCTCAAGAGACCCAGTACTTC
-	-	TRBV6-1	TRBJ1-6	CASSEELGGGSPLHF	TGTGCCAGCAGTGAAGAATTAGGGGGGGGATCACCCCTCCACTTT
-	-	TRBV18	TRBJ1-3	CASSPPAGKNTIYF	TGTGCCAGCTCACCTCCGGCAGGGAAAAACACCATATATTTT
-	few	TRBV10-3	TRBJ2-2	CAISESGPQTGTGELFF	TGTGCCATCAGTGAGTCGGGGCCACAAACAGGCACCGGGGAGCTGTTTTTT
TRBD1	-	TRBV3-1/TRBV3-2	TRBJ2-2	CASSGTGKDTGELFF	TGTGCCAGCAGCGGGACAGGGAAGGACACCGGGGAGCTGTTTTTT
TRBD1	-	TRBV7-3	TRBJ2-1	CASSPDRGAYNEQFF	TGTGCCAGCAGCCCGGACAGGGGTGCCTACAATGAGCAGTTCTTC
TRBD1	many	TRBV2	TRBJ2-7	CASSSGTGYYEQYF	TGTGCCAGCAGCTCCGGGACAGGTTACTACGAGCAGTACTTC
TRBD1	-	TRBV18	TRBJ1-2	CASSGQGVGGYTF	TGTGCCAGCTCTGGACAGGGGGTGGGTGGCTACACCTTC
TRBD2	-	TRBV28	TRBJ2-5	CASRLAGLRAQYF	TGTGCCAGCAGGCTAGCGGGCCTCAGGGCCCAGTACTTC
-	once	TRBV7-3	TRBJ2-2	CASREGGNTGELFF	TGTGCCAGCAGAGAGGGTGGGAACACCGGGGAGCTGTTTTTT
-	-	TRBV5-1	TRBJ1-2	CASSSGKTEPPSDGYTF	TGCGCCAGCAGCTCCGGCAAGACAGAACCCCCTTCGGACGGCTACACCTTC
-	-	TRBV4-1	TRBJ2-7	CASSQEGGTYEQYF	TGCGCCAGCAGCCAAGAAGGCGGAACCTACGAGCAGTACTTC
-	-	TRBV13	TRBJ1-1	CASSFNSPEAFF	TGTGCCAGCAGCTTCAATAGCCCTGAAGCTTTCTTT
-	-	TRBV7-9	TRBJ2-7	CASSLRGIYEQYF	TGTGCCAGCAGCTTACGTGGCATCTACGAGCAGTACTTC
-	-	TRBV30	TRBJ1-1	CAWSANGETEAFF	TGTGCCTGGAGTGCTAACGGGGAAACTGAAGCTTTCTTT